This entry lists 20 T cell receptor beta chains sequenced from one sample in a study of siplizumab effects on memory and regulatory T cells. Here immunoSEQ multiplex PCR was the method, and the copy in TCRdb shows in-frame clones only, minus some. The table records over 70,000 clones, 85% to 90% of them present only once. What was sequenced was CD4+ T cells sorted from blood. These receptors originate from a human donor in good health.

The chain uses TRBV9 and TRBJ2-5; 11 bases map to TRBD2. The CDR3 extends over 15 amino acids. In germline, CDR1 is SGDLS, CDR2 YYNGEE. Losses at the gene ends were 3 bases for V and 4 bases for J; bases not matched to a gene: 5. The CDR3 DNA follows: TGTGCCAGCAGCGAAAAACTAGCGGGAGCAGAGACCCAGTACTTC. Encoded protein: CASSEKLAGAETQYF.

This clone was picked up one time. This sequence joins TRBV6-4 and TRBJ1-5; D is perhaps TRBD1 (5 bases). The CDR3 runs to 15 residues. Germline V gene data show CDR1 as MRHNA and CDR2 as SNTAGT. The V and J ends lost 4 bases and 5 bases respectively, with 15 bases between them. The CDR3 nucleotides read TGTGCCAGCAGTGTCCCCGGGGCCGGAGATCAGCCCCAGCATTTT. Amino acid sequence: CASSVPGAGDQPQHF.

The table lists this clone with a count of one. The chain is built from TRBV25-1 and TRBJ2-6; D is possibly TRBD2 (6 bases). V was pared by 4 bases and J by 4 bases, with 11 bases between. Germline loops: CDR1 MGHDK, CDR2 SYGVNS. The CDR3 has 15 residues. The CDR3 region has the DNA TGTGCCAGCAGTGGCGGGGCGGGAGGGGCCAACGTCCTGACTTTC. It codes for CASSGGAGGANVLTF. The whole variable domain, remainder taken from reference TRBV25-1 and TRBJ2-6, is EADIYQTPRYLVIGTGKKITLECSQTMGHDKMYWYQQDPGMELHLIHYSYGVNSTEKGDLSSESTVSRIRTEHFPLTLESARPSHTSQYLCASSGGAGGANVLTFGAGSRLTVL.

DNA for the CDR3: TGTGCCAGCAGCTTAGCGGGCAGCTCCTACGAGCAGTACTTC. Translated, it gives CASSLAGSSYEQYF. The V gene is TRBV7-8, the J gene TRBJ2-7; D is undetermined. This CDR3 has 14 residues. Germline CDR1 is SGHVS and CDR2 is FQNEAQ. Between the trimmed V and J ends, which lost 0 bases and 0 bases, there was a span of 6 bases.

The CDR3 reads CASKFGPGGRNTEAFF. CDR3 nucleotide sequence: TGTGCCAGCAAATTCGGGCCCGGGGGCCGGAACACTGAAGCTTTCTTT. V and J are TRBV27 and TRBJ1-1; D is perhaps TRBD1 (6 bases). The CDR3 contains 16 residues. CDR1 is MNHEY and CDR2 is SMNVEV in the germline V gene (reference sequence). Trimming left V 7 bases short and J 1 base short, with 19 bases between.

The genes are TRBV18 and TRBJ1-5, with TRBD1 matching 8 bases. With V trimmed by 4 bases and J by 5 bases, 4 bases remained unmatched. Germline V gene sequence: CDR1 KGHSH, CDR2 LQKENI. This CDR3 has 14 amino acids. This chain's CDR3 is CASSLRGQDQPQHF. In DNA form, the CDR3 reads TGTGCCAGCTCACTCAGGGGGCAGGATCAGCCCCAGCATTTT.

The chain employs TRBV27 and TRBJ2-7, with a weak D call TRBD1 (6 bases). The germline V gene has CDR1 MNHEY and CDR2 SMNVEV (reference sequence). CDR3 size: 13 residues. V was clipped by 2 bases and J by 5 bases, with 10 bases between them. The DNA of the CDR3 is TGTGCCAGCAGTTTACAGGGGTCGAACGAGCAGTACTTC. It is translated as CASSLQGSNEQYF.

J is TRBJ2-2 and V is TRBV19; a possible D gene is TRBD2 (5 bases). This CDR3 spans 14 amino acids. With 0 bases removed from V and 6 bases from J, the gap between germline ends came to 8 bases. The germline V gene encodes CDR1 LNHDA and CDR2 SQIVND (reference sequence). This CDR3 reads CASSIEGSSGELFF. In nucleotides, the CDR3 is TGTGCCAGTAGTATAGAGGGGAGTTCCGGGGAGCTGTTTTTT.

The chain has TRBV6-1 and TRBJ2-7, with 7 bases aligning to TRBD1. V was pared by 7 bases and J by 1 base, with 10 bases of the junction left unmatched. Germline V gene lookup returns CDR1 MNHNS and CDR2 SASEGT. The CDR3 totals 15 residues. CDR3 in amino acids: CASIQGQARSYEQYF. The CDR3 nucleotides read TGTGCCAGCATCCAAGGACAGGCGAGGTCCTACGAGCAGTACTTC.

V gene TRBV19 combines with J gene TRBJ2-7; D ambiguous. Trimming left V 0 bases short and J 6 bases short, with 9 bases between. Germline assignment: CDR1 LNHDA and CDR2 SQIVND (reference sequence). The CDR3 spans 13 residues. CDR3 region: CASSIDLRTEQYF. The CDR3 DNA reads TGTGCCAGTAGTATAGATCTGAGGACCGAGCAGTACTTC.

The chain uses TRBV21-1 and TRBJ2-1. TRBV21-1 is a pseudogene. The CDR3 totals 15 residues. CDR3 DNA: TGTGCCAGCAGCAAAGGACCTAAGGGCTTAAATGAGCAGTTCTTC. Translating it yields CASSKGPKGLNEQFF.

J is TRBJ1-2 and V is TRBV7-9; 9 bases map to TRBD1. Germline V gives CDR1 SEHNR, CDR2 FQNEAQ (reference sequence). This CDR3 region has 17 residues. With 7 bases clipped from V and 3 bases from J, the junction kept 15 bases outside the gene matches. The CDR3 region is CASNPGQGPNRDYGYTF. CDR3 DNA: TGTGCCAGCAATCCGGGACAGGGCCCCAATCGGGACTATGGCTACACCTTC.

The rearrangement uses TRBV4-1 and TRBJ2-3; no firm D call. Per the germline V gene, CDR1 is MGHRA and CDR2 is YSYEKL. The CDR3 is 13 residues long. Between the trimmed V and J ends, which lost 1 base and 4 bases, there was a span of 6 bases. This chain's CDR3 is CASSQASPDTQYF. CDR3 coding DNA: TGCGCCAGCAGCCAAGCCTCCCCAGATACGCAGTATTTT.

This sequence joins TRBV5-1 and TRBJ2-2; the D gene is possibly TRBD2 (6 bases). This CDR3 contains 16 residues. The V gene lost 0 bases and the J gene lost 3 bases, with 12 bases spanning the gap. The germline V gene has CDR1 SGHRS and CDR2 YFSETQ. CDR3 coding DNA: TGCGCCAGCAGCTTGGGCGGGGTCCTGGACACCGGGGAGCTGTTTTTT. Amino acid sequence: CASSLGGVLDTGELFF.

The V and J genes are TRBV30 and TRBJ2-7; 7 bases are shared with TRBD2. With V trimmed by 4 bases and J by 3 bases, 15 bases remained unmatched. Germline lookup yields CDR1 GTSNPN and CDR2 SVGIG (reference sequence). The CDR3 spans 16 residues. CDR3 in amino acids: CAWNRPSGPKGYEQYF. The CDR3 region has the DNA TGTGCCTGGAACAGGCCTAGCGGACCTAAGGGCTACGAGCAGTACTTC.

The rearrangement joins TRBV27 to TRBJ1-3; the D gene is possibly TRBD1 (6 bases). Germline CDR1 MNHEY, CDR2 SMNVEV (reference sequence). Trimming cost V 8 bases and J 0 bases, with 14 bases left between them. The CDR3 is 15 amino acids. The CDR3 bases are TGTGCCAGCCGGGGGGGCAGGAACTCTGGAAACACCATATATTTT. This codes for CASRGGRNSGNTIYF.

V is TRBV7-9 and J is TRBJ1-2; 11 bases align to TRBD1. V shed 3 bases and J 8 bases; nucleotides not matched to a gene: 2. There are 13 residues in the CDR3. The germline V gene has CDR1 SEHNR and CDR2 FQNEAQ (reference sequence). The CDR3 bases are TGTGCCAGCAGCTTGGGACAGGGGGGAGGCTACACCTTC. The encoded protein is CASSLGQGGGYTF.

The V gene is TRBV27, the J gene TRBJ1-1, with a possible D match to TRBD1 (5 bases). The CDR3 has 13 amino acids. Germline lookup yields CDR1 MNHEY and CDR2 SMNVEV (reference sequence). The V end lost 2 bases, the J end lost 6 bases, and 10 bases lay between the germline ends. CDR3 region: CASSLIGGSEAFF. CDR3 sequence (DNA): TGTGCCAGCAGTTTAATTGGGGGTTCTGAAGCTTTCTTT.

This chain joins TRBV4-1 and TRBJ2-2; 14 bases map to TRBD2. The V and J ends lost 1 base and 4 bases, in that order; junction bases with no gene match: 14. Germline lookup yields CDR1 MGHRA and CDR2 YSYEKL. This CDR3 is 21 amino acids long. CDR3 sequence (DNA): TGCGCCAGCAGCCAAGGGTTTTTGGGACTAGCGGGAGTTGGCGGCACCGGGGAGCTGTTTTTT. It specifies CASSQGFLGLAGVGGTGELFF.

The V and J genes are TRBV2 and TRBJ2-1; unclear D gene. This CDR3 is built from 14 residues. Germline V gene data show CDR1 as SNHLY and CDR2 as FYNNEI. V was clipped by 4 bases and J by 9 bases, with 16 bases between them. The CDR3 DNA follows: TGTGCCAGCAGTGGGATCCGAGGTGCGGCTGAGCAGTTCTTC. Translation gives CASSGIRGAAEQFF.